This record concerns one T cell receptor beta chain sequence. Its matching antigen is unknown. CDR1 and CDR2 from the germline V gene are SGHRS and YFSETQ. The CDR3 consists of 17 residues. V was shortened by 0 bases and J by 7 bases, with 23 bases between the two germline ends. The data derive from a study of post-analysis software for immune sequencing data. Study findings and constraints: Controls had lower frequencies than patients of five or six TRBV segments, which included TRBV5-6, TRBV5-1 and TRBV20-1. Pronounced co-clustering by F measure was evident among identically batched samples. A significant reduction in normalized Chao1 diversity was observed in multiple sclerosis patients versus controls.

The authors incorporated unique molecular identifiers into the TCR beta cDNA libraries. TCRdb called the PCR reads again in MiXCR, with one record for every CDR3 protein. The sample yields about 570,000 distinct CDR3 sequences, about a third seen once. This receptor was identified in a girl aged 2 to 17 with multiple sclerosis. Sequences were obtained from blood. This sequence joins TRBV5-1 and TRBJ2-7; no firm D call. The CDR3 loop reads CASSLEPRSGSSTEQYF. The CDR3 nucleotides read TGCGCCAGCAGCTTGGAGCCCAGGTCGGGCTCATCAACTGAGCAGTACTTC.